What follows is one TCR beta chain and its context. This CDR3 spans 15 amino acids. The germline V and J ends were trimmed by 8 bases and 0 bases, with 16 bases remaining between them. CDR1 and CDR2 (germline): SGHVS, FQNEAQ. This specimen comes from a study of blood T cell repertoires in COVID-19. Original processing methods: Researchers report that nucleated cell counts were estimated from reference gene primer amplification. Assay used: immunoSEQ multiplex PCR; TCRdb lists only in-frame clones, some missing. Clonal size and the V and J genes are those of that table, whereas D and trimming came from the DNA. The sample consists of fewer than 200,000 clones, about four fifths of them appearing once.

Specimen: peripheral blood. V gene TRBV7-8 combines with J gene TRBJ1-1; perhaps TRBD1 as D (5 bases). The receptor comes from an older woman with COVID-19, enrolled during active disease. In nucleotides, the CDR3 is TGTGCCAGCTTACTTCTCGGGGGGATGAACACTGAAGCTTTCTTT. Its protein product is CASLLLGGMNTEAFF.